This entry lists 2 T cell receptor beta chains sequenced from one sample in a study of CD8+ T cells in alopecia areata. Following extraction, RNA underwent reverse transcription to cDNA, which served as the sequencing template. The data were produced by immunoSEQ multiplex PCR, yet TCRdb's version contains in-frame clones alone and is incomplete. Counted here are more than 140,000 clones, around 83% occurring once; the ten biggest clones make up approximately 13%. Treatment meaning: oral pan-JAK inhibitor, 5-10 mg twice daily. Sequencing was performed on CD8+ T cells sorted from blood, taken at week 4, from a patient treated with tofacitinib. The receptor set was obtained from a human donor with alopecia areata.

The CDR3: CSVEDAGVAGELFF. The CDR3, as DNA: TGCAGCGTTGAAGATGCGGGGGTAGCCGGGGAGCTGTTTTTT. V and J are TRBV29-1 and TRBJ2-2, with 7 positions matching TRBD2. This CDR3 spans 14 amino acids. The J segment lost 6 bases and the V segment lost 0 bases, leaving 4 bases of the junction unmatched. The V gene's germline CDR1 is SQVTM and CDR2 ANQGSEA.

This chain links TRBV6-5 with TRBJ2-5; D may be TRBD1 (5 bases). Germline V CDR1 and CDR2: MNHEY, SVGAGI. The CDR3 runs 14 residues. V lost 6 bases, J lost 4 bases, and 15 bases lay in between. CDR3 sequence reads: CASSAVGQGETQYF. The CDR3 bases are TGTGCCAGCAGCGCGGTGGGGCAGGGAGAGACCCAGTACTTC.